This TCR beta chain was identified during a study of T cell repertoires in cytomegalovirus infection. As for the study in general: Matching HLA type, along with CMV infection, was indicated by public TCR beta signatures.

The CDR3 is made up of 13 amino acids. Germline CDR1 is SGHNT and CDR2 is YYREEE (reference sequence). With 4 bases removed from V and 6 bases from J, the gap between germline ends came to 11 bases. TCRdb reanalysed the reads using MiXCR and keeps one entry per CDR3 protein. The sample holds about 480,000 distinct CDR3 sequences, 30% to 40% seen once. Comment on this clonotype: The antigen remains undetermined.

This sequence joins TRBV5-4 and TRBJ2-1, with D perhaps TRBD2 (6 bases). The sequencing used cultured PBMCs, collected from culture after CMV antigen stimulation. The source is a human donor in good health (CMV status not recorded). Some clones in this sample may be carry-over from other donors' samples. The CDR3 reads CASSRGTPNEQFF. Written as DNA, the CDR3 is TGTGCCAGCAGCCGCGGGACGCCCAATGAGCAGTTCTTC.